This passage covers 6 T cell receptor beta chains from one sample sequenced in a study of Ad26.COV2.S vaccination and SARS-CoV-2 variants. Noted treatment: around 19 received Ad26.COV2.S at low or high dose, single or two shots; about 5 received placebo; per-sample allocation not given. Samples were taken on day 63 after the first vaccine or placebo injection. Produced via immunoSEQ multiplex PCR; TCRdb's table is partial and in-frame only. This table holds about 460,000 clones, roughly nine tenths found once. The sample here was peripheral blood, taken in a trial of Ad26.COV2.S vaccine versus placebo. These receptors were taken from a person aged 18 to 59 who received the Ad26.COV2.S COVID-19 vaccine or a placebo.

V is TRBV28 and J is TRBJ1-2; a weak D match, TRBD1 (5 bases). The V and J ends lost 6 bases and 9 bases respectively, with 17 bases between them. CDR1 and CDR2 from the germline V gene are MDHEN and SYDVKM. The CDR3 consists of 13 residues. CDR3 in amino acids: CASSGLRDPSYTF. CDR3 coding DNA: TGTGCCAGCAGCGGATTGAGGGACCCTAGCTACACCTTC.

The chain uses TRBV5-6 and TRBJ2-7; D is ambiguous. From germline, CDR1 is SGHDT and CDR2 YYEEEE. The CDR3 extends over 12 amino acids. V was trimmed by 0 bases and J by 4 bases, leaving 5 bases between them. Here the CDR3 reads CASSLGGYEQYF. CDR3 bases: TGTGCCAGCAGCTTGGGAGGTTACGAGCAGTACTTC.

The chain joins TRBV6-1 to TRBJ1-4; D gene ambiguous. Trimming pared 2 bases from V and 4 bases from J, leaving 11 bases between. CDR3 length: 15 amino acids. Per the germline V gene, CDR1 is MNHNS and CDR2 is SASEGT. CDR3 loop: CASSEYAVINEKLFF. The CDR3 bases are TGTGCCAGCAGTGAATATGCAGTCATTAATGAAAAACTGTTTTTT.

The chain employs TRBV5-1 and TRBJ2-3; 9 positions match TRBD2. The CDR3 totals 16 residues. Trimming took 0 bases from V and 6 from J; bases not matched to a gene: 8. CDR1 SGHRS and CDR2 YFSETQ come from the germline V gene. In DNA, the CDR3 is TGCGCCAGCAGCTTGGAAGGTAGCGGGAGAACGGATACGCAGTATTTT. As protein: CASSLEGSGRTDTQYF.

In the case of this clone: This sample also contains other DNA sequences that code for the same CDR3. The gene calls are TRBV6-5 and TRBJ2-3, with 9 bases that match TRBD2. The CDR3 runs 14 residues. Germline lookup yields CDR1 MNHEY and CDR2 SVGAGI. Unmatched junction bases numbered 0, after V lost 4 bases and J lost 1 base. The CDR3 loop reads CASSSSGGTDTQYF. DNA for the CDR3: TGTGCCAGCAGTTCTAGCGGGGGCACAGATACGCAGTATTTT.

This chain joins TRBV6-2 or TRBV6-3 and TRBJ2-5; weak D call: TRBD2 (5 bases). The V gene's germline CDR1 is MNHEY and CDR2 SVGEGT. The CDR3 runs to 13 residues. The V and J ends lost 4 bases and 5 bases respectively, with 11 bases between them. The DNA for the CDR3 is TGTGCCAGCAGTTTACTAGAGAAGGAGACCCAGTACTTC. This encodes CASSLLEKETQYF.